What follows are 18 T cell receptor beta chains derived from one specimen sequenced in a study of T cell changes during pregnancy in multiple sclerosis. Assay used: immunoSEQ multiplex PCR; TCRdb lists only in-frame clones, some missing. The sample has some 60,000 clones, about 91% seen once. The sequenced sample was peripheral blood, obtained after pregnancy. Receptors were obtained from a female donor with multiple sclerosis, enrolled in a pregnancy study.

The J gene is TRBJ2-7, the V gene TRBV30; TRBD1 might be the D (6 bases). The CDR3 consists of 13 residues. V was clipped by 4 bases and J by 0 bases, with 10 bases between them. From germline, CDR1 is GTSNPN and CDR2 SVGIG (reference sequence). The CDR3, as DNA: TGTGCCTGGACCAGGGGAAGCTCCTACGAGCAGTACTTC. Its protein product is CAWTRGSSYEQYF.

DNA for the CDR3: TGTGCCAGCTCTGCCTGGGGGCGGGCTGAAGCTTTCTTT. Protein sequence: CASSAWGRAEAFF. This sequence joins TRBV11-1 and TRBJ1-1, with D tentatively TRBD1 (6 bases). From germline, CDR1 is SGHAT and CDR2 FQDESV (reference sequence). Trimming cost V 8 bases and J 6 bases, with 16 bases left between them. The CDR3 is made up of 13 amino acids.

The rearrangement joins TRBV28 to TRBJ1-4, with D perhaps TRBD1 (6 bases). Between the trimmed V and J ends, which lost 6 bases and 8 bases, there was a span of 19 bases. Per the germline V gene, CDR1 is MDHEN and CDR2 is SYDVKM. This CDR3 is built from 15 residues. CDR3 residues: CASRGWTERGEKLFF. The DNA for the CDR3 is TGTGCCAGCAGGGGGTGGACAGAGCGGGGGGAAAAACTGTTTTTT.

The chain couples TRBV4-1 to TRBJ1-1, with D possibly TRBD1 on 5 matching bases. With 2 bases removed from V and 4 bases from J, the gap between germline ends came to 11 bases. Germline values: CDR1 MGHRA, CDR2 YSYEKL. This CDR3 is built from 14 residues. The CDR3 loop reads CASSQNSGGTEAFF. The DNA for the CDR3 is TGCGCCAGCAGCCAAAATTCGGGGGGCACTGAAGCTTTCTTT.

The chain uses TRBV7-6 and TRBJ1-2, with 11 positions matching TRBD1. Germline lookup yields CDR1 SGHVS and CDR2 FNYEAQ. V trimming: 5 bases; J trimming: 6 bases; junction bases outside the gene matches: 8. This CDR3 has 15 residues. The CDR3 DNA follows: TGTGCCAGCAGCCCCCTTCGGGACAGGGGGGATGGCTACACCTTC. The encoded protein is CASSPLRDRGDGYTF.

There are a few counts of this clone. This CDR3 is CSVEASGGWADTQYF. The DNA for the CDR3 is TGCAGCGTTGAAGCTTCAGGGGGCTGGGCAGATACGCAGTATTTT. The chain carries TRBV29-1 and TRBJ2-3; 8 bases agree with TRBD1. CDR1 and CDR2 from the germline V gene are SQVTM and ANQGSEA. The CDR3 contains 15 residues. Germline trimming cut 1 base from V and 4 bases from J; bases unmatched to any gene: 7.

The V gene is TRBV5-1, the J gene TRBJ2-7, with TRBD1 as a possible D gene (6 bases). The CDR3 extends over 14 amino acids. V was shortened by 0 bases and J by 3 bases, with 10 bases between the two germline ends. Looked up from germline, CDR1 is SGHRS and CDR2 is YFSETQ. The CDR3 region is CASSLGTASYEQYF. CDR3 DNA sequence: TGCGCCAGCAGCTTGGGGACAGCTAGCTACGAGCAGTACTTC.

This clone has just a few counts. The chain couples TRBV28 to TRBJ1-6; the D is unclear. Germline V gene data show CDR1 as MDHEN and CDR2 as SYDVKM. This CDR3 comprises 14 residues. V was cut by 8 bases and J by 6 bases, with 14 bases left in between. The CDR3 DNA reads TGTGCCAGCGCGAAGAGGAGGACTAATTCACCCCTCCACTTT. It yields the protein CASAKRRTNSPLHF.

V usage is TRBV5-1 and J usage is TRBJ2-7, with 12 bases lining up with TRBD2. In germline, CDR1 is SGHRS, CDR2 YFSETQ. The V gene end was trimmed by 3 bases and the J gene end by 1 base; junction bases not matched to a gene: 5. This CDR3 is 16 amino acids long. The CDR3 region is CASSSTSGGSSYEQYF. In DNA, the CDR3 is TGCGCCAGCAGCTCTACTAGCGGGGGGTCTTCCTACGAGCAGTACTTC.

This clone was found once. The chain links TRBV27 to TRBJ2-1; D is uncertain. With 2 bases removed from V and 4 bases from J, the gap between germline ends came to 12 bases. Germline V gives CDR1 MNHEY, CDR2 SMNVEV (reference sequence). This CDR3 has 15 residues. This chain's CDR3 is CASSLNFAAYNEQFF. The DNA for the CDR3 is TGTGCCAGCAGTTTAAATTTTGCAGCGTACAATGAGCAGTTCTTC.

CDR3 region: CASSEDNYGYTF. CDR3 DNA sequence: TGCGCCAGCAGCGAGGATAACTATGGCTACACCTTC. The genes are TRBV5-1 and TRBJ1-2; no reliable D call. The ends were cut back, 4 bases at V and 1 base at J, with 5 bases in the middle. CDR3 length equals 12 residues. Germline V lookup: CDR1 SGHRS, CDR2 YFSETQ. The full variable domain, rest sourced from reference TRBV5-1 and TRBJ1-2, is KAGVTQTPRYLIKTRGQQVTLSCSPISGHRSVSWYQQTPGQGLQFLFEYFSETQRNKGNFPGRFSGRQFSNSRSEMNVSTLELGDSALYLCASSEDNYGYTFGSGTRLTVV.

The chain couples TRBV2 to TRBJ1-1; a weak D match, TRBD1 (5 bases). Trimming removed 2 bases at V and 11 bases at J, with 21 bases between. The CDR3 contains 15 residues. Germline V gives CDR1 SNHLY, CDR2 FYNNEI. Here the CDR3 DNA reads TGTGCCAGCAGTGAAAATCCCCCGGGCGCCGGGGGTGCTTTCTTT. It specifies CASSENPPGAGGAFF. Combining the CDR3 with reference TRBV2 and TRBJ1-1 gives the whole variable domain EPEVTQTPSHQVTQMGQEVILRCVPISNHLYFYWYRQILGQKVEFLVSFYNNEISEKSEIFDDQFSVERPDGSNFTLKIRSTKLEDSAMYFCASSENPPGAGGAFFGQGTRLTVV.

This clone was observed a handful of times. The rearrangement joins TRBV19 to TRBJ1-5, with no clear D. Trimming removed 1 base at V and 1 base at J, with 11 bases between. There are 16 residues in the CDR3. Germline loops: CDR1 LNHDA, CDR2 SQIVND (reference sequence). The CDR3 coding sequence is TGTGCCAGTAGTATAGGTGCCTCGAGGAGCAATCAGCCCCAGCATTTT. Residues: CASSIGASRSNQPQHF.

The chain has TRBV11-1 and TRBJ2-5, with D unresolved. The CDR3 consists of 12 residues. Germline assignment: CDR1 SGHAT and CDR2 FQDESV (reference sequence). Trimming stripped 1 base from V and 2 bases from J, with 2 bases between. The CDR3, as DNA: TGTGCCAGCAGCTTAGTACAAGAGACCCAGTACTTC. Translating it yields CASSLVQETQYF.

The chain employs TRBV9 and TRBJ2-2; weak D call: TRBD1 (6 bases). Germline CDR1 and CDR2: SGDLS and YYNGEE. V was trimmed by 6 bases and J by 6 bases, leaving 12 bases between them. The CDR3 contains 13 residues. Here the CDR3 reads CASNRGWAGELFF. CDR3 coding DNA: TGTGCCAGCAATAGGGGGTGGGCCGGGGAGCTGTTTTTT.

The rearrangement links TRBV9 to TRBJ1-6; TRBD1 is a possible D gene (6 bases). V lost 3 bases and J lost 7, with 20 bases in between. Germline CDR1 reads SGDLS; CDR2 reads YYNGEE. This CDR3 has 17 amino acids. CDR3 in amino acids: CASSALTGREGNSPLHF. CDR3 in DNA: TGTGCCAGCAGCGCCCTCACAGGGCGAGAAGGAAATTCACCCCTCCACTTT. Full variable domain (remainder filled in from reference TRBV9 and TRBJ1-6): DSGVTQTPKHLITATGQRVTLRCSPRSGDLSVYWYQQSLDQGLQFLIQYYNGEERAKGNILERFSAQQFPDLHSELNLSSLELGDSALYFCASSALTGREGNSPLHFGNGTRLTVT.

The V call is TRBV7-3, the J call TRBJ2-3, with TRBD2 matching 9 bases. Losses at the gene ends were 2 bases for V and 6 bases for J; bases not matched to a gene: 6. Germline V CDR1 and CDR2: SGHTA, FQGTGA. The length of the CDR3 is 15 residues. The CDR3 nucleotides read TGTGCCAGCAGCTTAGAGGCGGGGGGGTGGGATACGCAGTATTTT. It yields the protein CASSLEAGGWDTQYF.

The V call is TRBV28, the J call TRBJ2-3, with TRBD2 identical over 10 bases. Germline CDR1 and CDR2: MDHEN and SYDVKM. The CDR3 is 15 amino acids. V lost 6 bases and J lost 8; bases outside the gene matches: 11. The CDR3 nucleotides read TGTGCCAGCAGCAATAGCGGGGGGAACCAAGGTACGCAGTATTTT. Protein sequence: CASSNSGGNQGTQYF.